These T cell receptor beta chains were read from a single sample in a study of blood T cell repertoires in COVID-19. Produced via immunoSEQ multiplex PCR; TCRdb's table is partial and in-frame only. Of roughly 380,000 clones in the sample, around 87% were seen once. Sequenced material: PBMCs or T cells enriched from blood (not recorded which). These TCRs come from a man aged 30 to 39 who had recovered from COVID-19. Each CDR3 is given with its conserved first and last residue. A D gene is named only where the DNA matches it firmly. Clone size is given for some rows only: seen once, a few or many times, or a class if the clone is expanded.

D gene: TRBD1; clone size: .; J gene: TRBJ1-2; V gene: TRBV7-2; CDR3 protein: CASSLVRQGGGYTF; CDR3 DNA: TGTGCCAGCAGCTTAGTAAGACAGGGGGGTGGCTACACCTTC
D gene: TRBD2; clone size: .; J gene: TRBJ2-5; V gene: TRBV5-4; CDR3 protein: CASSLDGLAGQETQYF; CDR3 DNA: TGTGCCAGCAGCTTGGACGGCCTAGCGGGGCAAGAGACCCAGTACTTC
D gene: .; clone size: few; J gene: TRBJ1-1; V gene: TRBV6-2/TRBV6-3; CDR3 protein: CASSYLRGAEAFF; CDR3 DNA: TGTGCCAGCAGTTACCTCCGGGGGGCTGAAGCTTTCTTT
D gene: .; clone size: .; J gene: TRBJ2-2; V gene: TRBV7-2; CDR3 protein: CASSFSGGGELFF; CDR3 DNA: TGTGCCAGCAGCTTCAGTGGAGGAGGGGAGCTGTTTTTT
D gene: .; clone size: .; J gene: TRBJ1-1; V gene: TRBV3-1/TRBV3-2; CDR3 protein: CASSQYVRGGDTEAFF; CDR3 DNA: TGTGCCAGCAGCCAATACGTCAGGGGAGGGGACACTGAAGCTTTCTTT
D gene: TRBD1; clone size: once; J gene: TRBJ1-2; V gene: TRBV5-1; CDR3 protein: CASRPGTGGLFRGYTF; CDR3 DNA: TGCGCCAGCAGACCCGGAACAGGGGGTCTTTTTCGGGGCTACACCTTC
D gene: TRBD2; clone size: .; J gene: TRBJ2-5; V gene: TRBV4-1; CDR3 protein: CASSLRTSGVETQYF; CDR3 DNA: TGCGCCAGCAGCCTCCGGACTAGCGGGGTGGAGACCCAGTACTTC
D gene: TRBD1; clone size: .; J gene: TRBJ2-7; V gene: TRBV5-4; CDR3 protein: CASSYPPGQGRDEQYF; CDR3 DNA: TGTGCCAGCAGCTACCCTCCGGGACAGGGGAGAGACGAGCAGTACTTC
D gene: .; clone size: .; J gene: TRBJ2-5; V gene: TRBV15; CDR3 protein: CATSRDMSRGETQYF; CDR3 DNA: TGTGCCACCAGCAGAGATATGAGCCGGGGGGAGACCCAGTACTTC
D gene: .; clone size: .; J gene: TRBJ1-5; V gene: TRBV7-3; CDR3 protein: CASSLGQYQPQHF; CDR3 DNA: TGTGCCAGCAGCTTAGGACAATATCAGCCCCAGCATTTT
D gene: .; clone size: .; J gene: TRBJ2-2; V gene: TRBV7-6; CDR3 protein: CASSLSGNTGELFF; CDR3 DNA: TGTGCCAGCAGCTTATCAGGGAACACCGGGGAGCTGTTTTTT
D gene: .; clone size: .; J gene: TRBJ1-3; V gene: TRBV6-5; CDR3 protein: CASRDSAGNTIYF; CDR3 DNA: TGTGCCAGCAGGGACAGCGCTGGAAACACCATATATTTT
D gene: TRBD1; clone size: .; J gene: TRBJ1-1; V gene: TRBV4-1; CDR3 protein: CASCRLGQGISEAFF; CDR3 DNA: TGCGCCAGCTGTCGATTAGGACAGGGAATATCTGAAGCTTTCTTT
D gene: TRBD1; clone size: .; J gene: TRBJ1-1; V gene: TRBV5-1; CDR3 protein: CASSTDRAEAFF; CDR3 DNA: TGCGCCAGCAGCACAGACAGGGCCGAAGCTTTCTTT
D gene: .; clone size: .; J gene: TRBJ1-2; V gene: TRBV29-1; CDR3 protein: CSVQPAGDDGRYTF; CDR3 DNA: TGCAGCGTTCAGCCGGCAGGTGACGATGGCCGCTACACCTTC
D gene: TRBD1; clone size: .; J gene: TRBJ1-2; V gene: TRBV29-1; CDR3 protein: CSVGQGRSNYGYTF; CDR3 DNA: TGCAGCGTTGGACAGGGGCGAAGCAACTATGGCTACACCTTC
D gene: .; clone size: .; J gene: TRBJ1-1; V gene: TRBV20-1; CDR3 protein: CSAGRTEAFF; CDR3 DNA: TGCAGTGCTGGCCGCACTGAAGCTTTCTTT
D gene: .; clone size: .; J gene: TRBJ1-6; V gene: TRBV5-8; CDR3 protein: CASSLDDSSYNSPLHF; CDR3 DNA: TGTGCCAGCAGCTTGGACGACAGCTCCTATAATTCACCCCTCCACTTT
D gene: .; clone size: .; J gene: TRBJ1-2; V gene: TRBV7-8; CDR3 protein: CASSYTADYGYTF; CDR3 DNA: TGTGCCAGCAGCTATACAGCGGACTATGGCTACACCTTC
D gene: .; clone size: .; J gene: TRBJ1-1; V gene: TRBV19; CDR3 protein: CASSIEAAMGGIDITEAFF; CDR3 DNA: TGTGCCAGTAGTATAGAAGCGGCCATGGGGGGGATTGATATCACTGAAGCTTTCTTT
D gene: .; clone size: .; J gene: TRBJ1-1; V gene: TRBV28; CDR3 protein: CASSDLVNTEAFF; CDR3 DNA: TGTGCCAGCAGCGACCTAGTGAACACTGAAGCTTTCTTT
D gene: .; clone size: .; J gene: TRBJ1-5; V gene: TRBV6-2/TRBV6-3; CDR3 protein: CASSYSGGTQPQHF; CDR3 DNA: TGTGCCAGCAGTTACTCAGGGGGTACTCAGCCCCAGCATTTT
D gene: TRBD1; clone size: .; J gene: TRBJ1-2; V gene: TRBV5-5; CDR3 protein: CASSLDTGQTNYGYTF; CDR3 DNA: TGTGCCAGCAGCTTGGATACGGGACAGACTAACTATGGCTACACCTTC
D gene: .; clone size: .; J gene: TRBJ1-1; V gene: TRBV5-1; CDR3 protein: CASSLAWQAPEAFF; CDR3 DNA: TGCGCCAGCAGCTTGGCCTGGCAGGCCCCTGAAGCTTTCTTT
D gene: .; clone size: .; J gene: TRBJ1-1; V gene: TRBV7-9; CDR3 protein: CASSLDEPEAFF; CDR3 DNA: TGTGCCAGCAGCTTAGACGAGCCGGAGGCTTTCTTT
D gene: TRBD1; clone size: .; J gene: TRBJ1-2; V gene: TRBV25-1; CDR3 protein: CASRSLGTAGGYGYTF; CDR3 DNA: TGTGCCAGCAGGTCCCTAGGGACAGCTGGCGGCTATGGCTACACCTTC
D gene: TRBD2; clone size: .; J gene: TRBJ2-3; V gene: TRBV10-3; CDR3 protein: CAISGLAGSDTQYF; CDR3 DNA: TGTGCCATCAGCGGACTAGCGGGTTCAGATACGCAGTATTTT
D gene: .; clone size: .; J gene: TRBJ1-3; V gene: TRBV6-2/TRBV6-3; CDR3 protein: CASSYDPRSSGNTIYF; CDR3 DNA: TGTGCCAGCAGTTACGATCCCCGGAGCTCTGGAAACACCATATATTTT
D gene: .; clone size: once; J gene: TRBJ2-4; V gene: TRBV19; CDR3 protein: CASSPNRQDIQYF; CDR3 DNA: TGTGCCAGTAGTCCCAACCGACAGGACATTCAGTACTTC
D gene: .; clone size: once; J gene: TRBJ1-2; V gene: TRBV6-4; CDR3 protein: CASSTEGSGYTF; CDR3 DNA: TGTGCCAGCAGCACAGAGGGTTCTGGCTACACCTTC